Presented here are 8 T cell receptor beta chains from one specimen sequenced in a study of T cells in Graves' hyperthyroidism and ophthalmopathy. Amplified TCR beta CDR3 regions came from RNA transcripts. Primed by the HTBI set, a first-round RT-PCR was run on the TCR CDR3. TCRdb reprocessed the multiplex PCR reads via MiXCR and lists one record per CDR3 protein. The top ten clones hold about 50% of a sample with approximately 530,000 distinct CDR3 sequences, around 20% of them seen once. Sequenced material: blood. The receptors were sampled from a man between 35 and 55 years old with Graves' ophthalmopathy.

The chain has TRBV20-1 and TRBJ2-1; D may match TRBD1 or TRBD2 (5 bases each). From germline, CDR1 is DFQATT and CDR2 SNEGSKA (reference sequence). Trimming stripped 5 bases from V and 8 bases from J, with 13 bases between. The CDR3 runs 12 residues. The CDR3 is CSARTEGHEQFF. CDR3 in DNA: TGCAGTGCTCGAACCGAGGGACATGAGCAGTTCTTC.

J is TRBJ2-1 and V is TRBV5-1, with a weak D call TRBD2 (6 bases). From germline, CDR1 is SGHRS and CDR2 YFSETQ. The V gene lost 3 bases and the J gene lost 4 bases, with 14 bases spanning the gap. This CDR3 has 15 amino acids. The CDR3 here is CASSSGTSTYNEQFF. The CDR3 nucleotides are TGCGCCAGCAGCTCTGGGACTTCTACTTACAATGAGCAGTTCTTC.

This clonotype was detected only a few times. V usage is TRBV19 and J usage is TRBJ1-5, with D possibly being TRBD1 (6 bases). Trimming took off 7 bases at V and 3 bases at J, with 19 bases between the two ends. The CDR3 is 16 amino acids. Germline-derived CDR1 and CDR2 are LNHDA and SQIVND (reference sequence). The CDR3 region has the DNA TGTGCCAGTACCCCAGGGGATGGATCTTCCAATCAGCCCCAGCATTTT. Protein sequence: CASTPGDGSSNQPQHF.

In this sample, this clonotype turned up many times. The chain has TRBV6-2 or TRBV6-3 and TRBJ2-7; 12 positions match TRBD2. This CDR3 has 16 residues. J gave up 3 bases and V 0 bases, and 3 bases lay outside the gene matches. The germline V gene has CDR1 MNHEY and CDR2 SVGEGT. In DNA, the CDR3 is TGTGCCAGCAGTTACTCGAGACTAGCGGGGGACTACGAGCAGTACTTC. Its translation: CASSYSRLAGDYEQYF.

The chain links TRBV29-1 to TRBJ1-2; 10 bases align to TRBD1. The junction had 2 bases not matched to a gene; V was cut back by 7 bases and J by 6 bases. Germline loops: CDR1 SQVTM, CDR2 ANQGSEA. This CDR3 has 11 residues. CDR3 nucleotides: TGCAGCGGGGGACAGGGGAATGGCTACACCTTC. The encoded protein is CSGGQGNGYTF.

The chain has TRBV12-3 or TRBV12-4 and TRBJ2-3, with TRBD2 matching over 7 bases. The CDR3 is 15 residues long. After removal of 3 bases from V and 2 bases from J, the junction contained 5 bases not matched to a gene. CDR3 nucleotides: TGTGCCAGCAGTTTGAGGAGCGGGAACACAGATACGCAGTATTTT. Translating gives CASSLRSGNTDTQYF.

The chain employs TRBV7-9 and TRBJ1-3; D is unclear. The V gene lost 5 bases and the J gene lost 2 bases, with 10 bases spanning the gap. The CDR3 is 14 amino acids. The V gene's germline CDR1 is SEHNR and CDR2 FQNEAQ (reference sequence). This chain's CDR3 is CASSQPNPGNTIYF. The CDR3 bases are TGTGCCAGCAGCCAGCCGAACCCTGGAAACACCATATATTTT.

This clonotype was recorded at least ten times. The chain joins TRBV6-1 to TRBJ2-7; a weak D match, TRBD2 (5 bases). Germline CDR1 and CDR2: MNHNS and SASEGT. This CDR3 is 14 amino acids long. Trimming left V 6 bases short and J 5 bases short, with 17 bases between. The chain's CDR3 is CASSPYRGLHEQYF. Here the CDR3 DNA reads TGTGCCAGCAGCCCTTATCGCGGGTTACACGAGCAGTACTTC.